The rows below give T cell receptor beta chains drawn from one sample of a study of CD8 T cells in Susac syndrome. MiXCR was run by TCRdb on the immunoSEQ multiplex PCR reads, yielding one entry per CDR3 protein. The data hold around 130,000 distinct CDR3 sequences, with under 95% observed a single time. Sample: CD8+ T cells from PBMCs. The receptor source for this set is a human donor with multiple sclerosis. Each CDR3 is given with its conserved first and last residue. D genes are given only for firm matches. Clone size, where shown, is once, few, many, or a class for clones that have expanded.

TRBV9,NA,TRBJ1-1,NA,TGTGCCAGCAGCGTCACCCCAAGTTGGGGAAACACTGAAGCTTTCTTT,CASSVTPSWGNTEAFF
TRBV28,TRBD2,TRBJ2-1,NA,TGTGCCAGCAGTTTCCCCGGGACTAGCGGAGCCTTTAGGGAGCAGTTCTTC,CASSFPGTSGAFREQFF
TRBV20-1,NA,TRBJ2-7,NA,TGCAGTGCGCTCGCGGCTCCGAGCGGAACTGTTTACGAGCAGTACTTC,CSALAAPSGTVYEQYF
TRBV20-1,NA,TRBJ1-2,NA,TGCAGTGCTAGAGTTGGCTACACCTTC,CSARVGYTF
TRBV7-6,TRBD1,TRBJ2-1,NA,TGTGCCAGCAGCGGTCCGGGACAGGCCCTGTACAATGAGCAGTTCTTC,CASSGPGQALYNEQFF
TRBV6-1,TRBD2,TRBJ2-6,few,TGTGCCAGCAGTCTATCCGGGACTAGAGGGGCCAACGTCCTGACTTTC,CASSLSGTRGANVLTF
TRBV27,NA,TRBJ2-2,NA,TGTGCCAGCAGTCCATTCAGGGGGGTGTACACCGGGGAGCTGTTTTTT,CASSPFRGVYTGELFF
TRBV7-2,NA,TRBJ2-7,NA,TGTGCCAGCAGCTTAGGCCTAGCGCCTTCCTACGAGCAGTACTTC,CASSLGLAPSYEQYF
TRBV6-2/TRBV6-3,TRBD2,TRBJ2-1,NA,TGTGCCAGCAGTTACCTAGCGGACAATGAGCAGTTCTTC,CASSYLADNEQFF
TRBV7-9,NA,TRBJ2-7,NA,TGTGCCAGCAGCTTCGCCCAGGGAGAGCAGTACTTC,CASSFAQGEQYF
TRBV4-3,NA,TRBJ2-1,NA,TGCGCCAGCAGCCAGGAGGGGATGACCGACAATGAGCAGTTCTTC,CASSQEGMTDNEQFF
TRBV27,TRBD1,TRBJ1-5,NA,TGTGCCAGCAGTCTTTACGGGACAGGGAACAATCAGCCCCAGCATTTT,CASSLYGTGNNQPQHF
TRBV11-2,TRBD2,TRBJ2-7,NA,TGTGCCAGCAGCTTTAGCGGGCCGCCTTTCGAGCAGTACTTC,CASSFSGPPFEQYF
TRBV2,NA,TRBJ2-3,NA,TGTGCCACCAGGGGCCTGGAGGGAGATACGCAGTATTTT,CATRGLEGDTQYF
TRBV7-9,NA,TRBJ1-1,NA,TGTGCCAGCAGCTTAGTACTCACGAACACTGAAGCTTTCTTT,CASSLVLTNTEAFF
TRBV5-1,NA,TRBJ1-2,few,TGCGCCAGCAGCTTGGGAGGGGATGGCTACACCTTC,CASSLGGDGYTF
TRBV15,NA,TRBJ2-1,NA,TGTGCCACCAGGGAGTCCGGGACCTACAATGAGCAGTTCTTC,CATRESGTYNEQFF
TRBV20-1,TRBD2,TRBJ2-5,NA,TGCAGCTCCGGGAGGGAGGGGTTGGAAGAGACCCAGTACTTC,CSSGREGLEETQYF
TRBV4-1,NA,TRBJ2-3,NA,TGCGCCAGCAGCCAAGCAGATACGCAGTATTTT,CASSQADTQYF
TRBV18,NA,TRBJ1-3,once,TGTGCCAGCTCACCAGAGGGGACCTCTGGAAACACCATATATTTT,CASSPEGTSGNTIYF
TRBV10-3,TRBD2,TRBJ2-7,NA,TGTGCCATCAGAACTAGCGCCCTCTCCTACGAGCAGTACTTC,CAIRTSALSYEQYF
TRBV5-4,NA,TRBJ2-7,many,TGTGCCAGCAGCTTGTCCGCAGGCTCCTACGAGCAGTACTTC,CASSLSAGSYEQYF
TRBV5-6,NA,TRBJ1-2,NA,TGTGCCAGCAGCCCGCCTGAAGGGCCTGGCTATGGCTACACCTTC,CASSPPEGPGYGYTF
TRBV19,NA,TRBJ2-7,NA,TGTGCCAGTAGTATGACAGTAAATTCCTACGAGCAGTACTTC,CASSMTVNSYEQYF
TRBV6-1,NA,TRBJ2-3,NA,TGTGCCAGCAGTGAGGCGGCGGGTAGCACAGATACGCAGTATTTT,CASSEAAGSTDTQYF
TRBV30,TRBD1,TRBJ2-7,NA,TGTGCCTGGAGTGAGACAGGGAACAACGAGCAGTACTTC,CAWSETGNNEQYF
TRBV19,NA,TRBJ2-7,NA,TGTGCCAGTAGTATCGGAAATGCCAACGAGCAGTACTTC,CASSIGNANEQYF